A single sample is the source of the 21 T cell receptor beta chains below, sequenced in a study of CD8 T cells in ankylosing spondylitis. TCRdb re-called the 5' RACE reads with MiXCR, one entry per CDR3 protein. The top ten hold approximately 20% of the sample, which has a few hundred thousand distinct CDR3 sequences, roughly a tenth seen once. The source material was blood, either unsorted or a sorted T cell fraction (not recorded which). The receptor source for this set is a male donor with ankylosing spondylitis or in good health (not recorded which).

The chain couples TRBV19 to TRBJ2-7, with no clear D. The CDR3 extends over 14 amino acids. CDR1 is LNHDA and CDR2 is SQIVND in the germline V gene (reference sequence). Trimming pared 0 bases from V and 5 bases from J, leaving 11 bases between. The CDR3 region has the DNA TGTGCCAGTAGTATAGATCTTGAGGCGGACGAGCAGTACTTC. This codes for CASSIDLEADEQYF.

CDR3 sequence: CASSPRAGGVTGELFF. DNA of the CDR3: TGTGCCAGCAGTCCAAGAGCGGGGGGAGTTACCGGGGAGCTGTTTTTT. This sequence joins TRBV3-1 and TRBJ2-2; TRBD2 agrees at 9 bases. With V trimmed by 6 bases and J by 5 bases, 10 bases remained unmatched. This CDR3 region has 16 residues. The V gene's germline CDR1 is LGHDT and CDR2 YNNKEL (reference sequence).

This clonotype showed up just a few times. The chain carries TRBV7-6 and TRBJ2-7, with D possibly matching TRBD2 (5 bases). This CDR3 is built from 14 residues. Germline V gives CDR1 SGHVS, CDR2 FNYEAQ. CDR3 bases: TGTGTGGGGAGCAGGAACAACCTTACATACGAGCAGTACTTC. Residues: CVGSRNNLTYEQYF.

There are many counts of this clonotype. The V gene is TRBV12-3 or TRBV12-4, the J gene TRBJ2-6; D is unresolved. The CDR3 length is 16 residues. V gave up 3 bases and J gave up 1 base, with 10 bases separating them. The CDR3 nucleotides read TGTGCCAGCAGTTTCGGTGGGCAGTCTGGGGCCAACGTCCTGACTTTC. It codes for CASSFGGQSGANVLTF.

This clonotype was seen repeatedly, ten times or more. J is TRBJ2-5 and V is TRBV5-6; TRBD1 might be the D (5 bases). Germline V gene sequence: CDR1 SGHDT, CDR2 YYEEEE. The CDR3 consists of 14 residues. V dropped 4 bases and J dropped 2 bases, with 12 bases sitting between them. CDR3 in DNA: TGTGCCAGCAGCCTACTGACAGATCAAGAGACCCAGTACTTC. Translated: CASSLLTDQETQYF.

At least ten counts were recorded for this clonotype. The chain combines TRBV5-1 with TRBJ2-1, with 7 nucleotides matching TRBD2. Germline V CDR1 and CDR2: SGHRS, YFSETQ. The length of the CDR3 is 13 residues. The junction had 5 bases not matched to a gene; V was cut back by 4 bases and J by 7 bases. Here the CDR3 DNA reads TGCGCCAGCAGCCTAGACGGGGGGAATGAGCAGTTCTTC. Its translation: CASSLDGGNEQFF.

This rearrangement joins TRBV14 to TRBJ2-5; D gene uncertain. V lost 3 bases, J lost 5 bases, and 10 bases lay in between. The CDR3 length is 13 residues. Germline lookup yields CDR1 SGHDN and CDR2 FVKESK. The CDR3, as DNA: TGTGCCAGCAGCCAGGCACGGACGGAGACCCAGTACTTC. This encodes CASSQARTETQYF.

This clonotype was observed a handful of times. The rearrangement links TRBV29-1 to TRBJ2-5; a weak D match, TRBD1 (5 bases). Germline lookup yields CDR1 SQVTM and CDR2 ANQGSEA. The CDR3 runs 14 residues. The V end lost 0 bases, the J end lost 2 bases, and 10 bases lay between the germline ends. CDR3: CSVEDSRTQETQYF. DNA for the CDR3: TGCAGCGTTGAAGATAGCAGGACACAAGAGACCCAGTACTTC.

This clonotype was counted ten times or more. The chain uses TRBV20-1 and TRBJ2-7; TRBD2 matches at 11 bases. CDR1 is DFQATT, CDR2 SNEGSKA, per germline (reference sequence). This CDR3 is built from 18 residues. The V gene end was trimmed by 3 bases and the J gene end by 0 bases; junction bases not matched to a gene: 13. CDR3 sequence reads: CSASFPTSGVMSSYEQYF. DNA for the CDR3: TGCAGTGCTAGTTTTCCGACTAGCGGGGTGATGAGCTCCTACGAGCAGTACTTC.

The chain couples TRBV6-1 to TRBJ2-3; TRBD1 matches 8 bases. CDR3 length: 13 amino acids. Germline V gives CDR1 MNHNS, CDR2 SASEGT. With 6 bases clipped from V and 4 bases from J, the junction kept 3 bases outside the gene matches. The chain's CDR3 is CASRPGGPDTQYF. Here the CDR3 DNA reads TGTGCCAGCAGACCAGGGGGCCCAGATACGCAGTATTTT.

This clonotype was counted at least ten times. The CDR3 region has the DNA TGCGCCAGCAGCTCCCTACAGGGGGTTGGTGGCTACACCTTC. It yields the protein CASSSLQGVGGYTF. The chain is built from TRBV5-1 and TRBJ1-2; the match to TRBD1 covers 8 bases. With V trimmed by 3 bases and J by 7 bases, 8 bases remained unmatched. CDR1 is SGHRS, CDR2 YFSETQ, per germline. The CDR3 has 14 amino acids.

The rearrangement links TRBV29-1 to TRBJ2-7, with TRBD1 matching 9 bases. Looked up from germline, CDR1 is SQVTM and CDR2 is ANQGSEA. After removal of 4 bases from V and 6 bases from J, the junction contained 13 bases not matched to a gene. The CDR3 is 15 residues long. The CDR3 loop reads CSVGSGKDRGPEQYF. CDR3 DNA: TGCAGCGTTGGTTCGGGTAAGGACAGGGGACCCGAGCAGTACTTC.

This clonotype was detected only once. This sequence may be a read error, since a much larger clone differs from it by one base. The V and J genes are TRBV5-1 and TRBJ1-2; D is perhaps TRBD1 (6 bases). Trimming left V 2 bases short and J 12 bases short, with 17 bases between. Germline CDR1 SGHRS, CDR2 YFSETQ. The CDR3 is made up of 13 amino acids. CDR3 DNA: TGCGCCAGCAGCTTCATGGCAGGGGAAGGCGACACCTTC. Protein: CASSFMAGEGDTF.

This clonotype was counted only a few times. The chain recombines TRBV6-5 with TRBJ1-2, with TRBD1 matching over 7 bases. This CDR3 region has 15 residues. CDR1 and CDR2 from the germline V gene are MNHEY and SVGAGI. The ends lost 2 bases at V and 7 bases at J; junction bases unmatched: 10. In nucleotides, the CDR3 is TGTGCCAGCAGTTACGGGAGCGACAGGGCAAGTGGCTACACCTTC. This encodes CASSYGSDRASGYTF.

This clonotype was counted at least ten times. The chain combines TRBV9 with TRBJ1-5; perhaps TRBD1 as D (5 bases). Germline V CDR1 and CDR2: SGDLS, YYNGEE. V was shortened by 2 bases and J by 5 bases, with 11 bases between the two germline ends. CDR3 length equals 14 residues. In nucleotides, the CDR3 is TGTGCCAGCAGCGTCAGCAGGGCCCATCAGCCCCAGCATTTT. It yields the protein CASSVSRAHQPQHF.

This clonotype has more than one count but fewer than ten. The chain has TRBV7-3 and TRBJ2-1; either TRBD1 or TRBD2 may fit D (5 bases each). This CDR3 region has 13 residues. CDR1 and CDR2 from the germline V gene are SGHTA and FQGTGA. The V end was cut by 0 bases, the J end by 9 bases, with 9 bases between. As DNA, the CDR3 is TGTGCCAGCAGCTTAACGGCAGGGAGTGAGCAGTTCTTC. This encodes CASSLTAGSEQFF.

This clonotype was found many times. The J gene is TRBJ2-5, the V gene TRBV12-3 or TRBV12-4, with 14 bases fitting TRBD2. The CDR3 is 19 amino acids. Losses at the gene ends were 5 bases for V and 2 bases for J; bases not matched to a gene: 13. This chain's CDR3 is CASSQQRLAGGTSQETQYF. Here the CDR3 DNA reads TGTGCCAGCAGTCAACAGAGACTAGCGGGGGGGACGTCTCAAGAGACCCAGTACTTC.

The table lists this clonotype with many counts. The chain combines TRBV12-3 or TRBV12-4 with TRBJ1-5, with 10 positions matching TRBD1. This CDR3 contains 17 residues. V shed 6 bases, J shed 0 bases, and the junction held 8 bases outside the gene matches. The CDR3 DNA sequence: TGTGCCAGCAGCTCCGGGACAGGGGTTTTTAGCAATCAGCCCCAGCATTTT. This gives the protein CASSSGTGVFSNQPQHF.

This clonotype has a count of ten or more. The V and J genes are TRBV24-1 and TRBJ2-3, with D hard to call. CDR3 size: 14 residues. Between the trimmed V and J ends, which lost 3 bases and 2 bases, there was a span of 8 bases. The germline gives CDR1 KGHDR, CDR2 SFDVKD. CDR3 nucleotides: TGTGCCACCAGTGATGGTGTAGACACAGATACGCAGTATTTT. Its translation: CATSDGVDTDTQYF.

A few counts support this clonotype. The chain uses TRBV5-1 and TRBJ2-5, with 7 bases matching TRBD1. V lost 4 bases to trimming and J lost 2 bases; unmatched junction nucleotides: 5. From germline, CDR1 is SGHRS and CDR2 YFSETQ. The CDR3 runs 14 residues. In nucleotides, the CDR3 is TGCGCCAGCAGCAGCTTACAGGGGCAAGAGACCCAGTACTTC. Its translation: CASSSLQGQETQYF.

This clonotype showed up many times. The rearrangement links TRBV3-1 to TRBJ1-2; no clear D. Per the germline V gene, CDR1 is LGHDT and CDR2 is YNNKEL (reference sequence). V gave up 1 base and J gave up 7 bases, with 10 bases separating them. The CDR3 runs 13 residues. CDR3 sequence (DNA): TGTGCCAGCAGCCAAGTGTCAGGCTCTGGCTACACCTTC. This sequence encodes CASSQVSGSGYTF.